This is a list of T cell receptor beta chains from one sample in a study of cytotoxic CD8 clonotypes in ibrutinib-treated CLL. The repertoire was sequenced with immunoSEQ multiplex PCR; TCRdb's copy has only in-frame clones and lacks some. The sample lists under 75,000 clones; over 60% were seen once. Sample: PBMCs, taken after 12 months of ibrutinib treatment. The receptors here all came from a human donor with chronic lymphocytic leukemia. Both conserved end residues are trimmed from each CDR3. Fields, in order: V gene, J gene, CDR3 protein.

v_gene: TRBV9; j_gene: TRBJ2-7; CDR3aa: LHQPTGGTSGYEQY
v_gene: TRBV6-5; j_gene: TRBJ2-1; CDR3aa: ASSLSLGTLSVEQF
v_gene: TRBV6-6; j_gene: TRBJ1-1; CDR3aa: ASTTPGRGGTEAF
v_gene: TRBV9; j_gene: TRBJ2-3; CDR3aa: ASSVVSTDTQY
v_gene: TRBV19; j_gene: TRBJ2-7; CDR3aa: ASSMTLAGAYEQY
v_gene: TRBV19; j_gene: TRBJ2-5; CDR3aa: ASSFSYRDKETQY
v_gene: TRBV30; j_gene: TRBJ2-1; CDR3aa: AWSVRAGVYYNEQF
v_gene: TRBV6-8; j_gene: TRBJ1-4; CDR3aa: ATREGRTNEKLF
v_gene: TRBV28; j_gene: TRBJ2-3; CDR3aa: ASSLGQGKWVTDTQY
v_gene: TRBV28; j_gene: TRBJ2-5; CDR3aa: ASSSTETQY
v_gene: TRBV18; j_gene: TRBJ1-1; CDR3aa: ASSPVIAGANTEAF
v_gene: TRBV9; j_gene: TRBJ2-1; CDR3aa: ASSQSGSYNEQF
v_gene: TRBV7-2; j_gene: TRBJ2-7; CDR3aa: ASSSGPQFYEQY
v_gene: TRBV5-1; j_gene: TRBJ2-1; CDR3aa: ASSPAPPRDGEQF
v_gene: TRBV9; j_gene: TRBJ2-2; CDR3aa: ASSVGGSRVTGELF
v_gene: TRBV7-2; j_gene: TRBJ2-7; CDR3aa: ASSPDTHSYEQY
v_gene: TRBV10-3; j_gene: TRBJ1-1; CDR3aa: AIFPEQGTF
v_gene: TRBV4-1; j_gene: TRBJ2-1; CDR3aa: ASSQERDRVYNEQF
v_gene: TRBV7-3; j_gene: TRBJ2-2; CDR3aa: ASSLLSNTGELF
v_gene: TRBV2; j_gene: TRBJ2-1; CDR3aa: ASLRRANEQF
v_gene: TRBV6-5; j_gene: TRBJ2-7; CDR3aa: ASSYSGLATSYEQY
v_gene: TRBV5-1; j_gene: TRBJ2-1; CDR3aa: ASSPGTSGRALYNEQF
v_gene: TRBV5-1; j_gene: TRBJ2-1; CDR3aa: ASSPPRLAGRDEQF
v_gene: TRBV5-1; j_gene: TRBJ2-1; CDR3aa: ASRETSGYNEQF
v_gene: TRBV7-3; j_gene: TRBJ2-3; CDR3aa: ASRDPRTDTQY
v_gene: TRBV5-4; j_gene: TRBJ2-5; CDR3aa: ASSKGARGQGSETQY
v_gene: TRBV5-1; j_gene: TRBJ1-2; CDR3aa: ASSLAGGRNNYGYT
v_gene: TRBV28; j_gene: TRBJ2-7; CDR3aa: ASSLEAGVREQY
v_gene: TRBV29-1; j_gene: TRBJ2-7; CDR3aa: SVVAGSSSGRAYEQY
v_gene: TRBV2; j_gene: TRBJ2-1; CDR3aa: ASKKAERVDEQF
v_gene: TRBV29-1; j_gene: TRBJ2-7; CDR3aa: SAGTGVYEQY
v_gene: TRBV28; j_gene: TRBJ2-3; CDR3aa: ASSYLDLAKGTDTQY
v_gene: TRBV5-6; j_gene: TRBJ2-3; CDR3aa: ASSRQGASTDTQY
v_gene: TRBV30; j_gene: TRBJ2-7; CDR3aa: AWRRVREQY
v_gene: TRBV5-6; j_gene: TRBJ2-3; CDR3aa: ASSLFRAGGRTDTQY
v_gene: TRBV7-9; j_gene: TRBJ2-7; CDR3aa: ASTGDRDHEQY
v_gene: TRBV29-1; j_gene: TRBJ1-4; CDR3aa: SARLPVATNEKLF
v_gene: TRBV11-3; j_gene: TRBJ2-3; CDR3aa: ASSPRSGGTDTQY
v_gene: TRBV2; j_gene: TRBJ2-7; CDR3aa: ASSAAEGPYEQY
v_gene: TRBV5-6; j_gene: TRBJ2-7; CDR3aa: ASSFGLGDRAYEQY
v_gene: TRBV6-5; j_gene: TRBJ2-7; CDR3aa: ASSYSTRDWGAEQY
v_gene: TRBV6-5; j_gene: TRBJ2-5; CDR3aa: ASSYSPGGRETQY
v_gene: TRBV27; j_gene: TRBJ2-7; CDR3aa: ASSSRGTGRYEQY
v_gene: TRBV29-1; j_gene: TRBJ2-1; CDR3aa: SVELPLKYNEQF
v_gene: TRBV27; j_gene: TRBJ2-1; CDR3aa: ASRIRLAGGVYNEQF
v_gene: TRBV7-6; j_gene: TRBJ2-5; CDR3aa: ASSPLARAETQY
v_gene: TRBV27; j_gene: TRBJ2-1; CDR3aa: ASTRIRGAYNEQF
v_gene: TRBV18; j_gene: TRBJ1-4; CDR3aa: ASSPLRTGYEKLF
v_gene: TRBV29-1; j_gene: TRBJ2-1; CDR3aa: SAQGGIAGASNEQF
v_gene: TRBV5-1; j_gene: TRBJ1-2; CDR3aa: ASSLSPEDGYT
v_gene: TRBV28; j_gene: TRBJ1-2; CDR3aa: ASSSFQGRGLDYGYT
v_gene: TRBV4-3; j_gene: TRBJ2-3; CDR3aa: ASSQGDTQY
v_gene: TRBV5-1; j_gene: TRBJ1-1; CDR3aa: ASRAGGNTEAF